The sequence of this T cell receptor (beta chain) was determined in a study of T-cell memory formation after mild COVID-19. Overall study findings and caveats: Clones that contracted from day 15 to 85 had balanced CD4/CD8; later expanders were CD4+ biased. Mainly in CM and EM were contracting CD4+ clones; CD8+ were in EMRA. Nothing showed for sure that second-wave clones peaking on day 37 were SARS-CoV-2 specific. A subset of responding clones appeared in pre-infection memory, suggesting cross-reactive memory joined.

Germline CDR1 is LGHNA and CDR2 is YSLEER. CDR3 length: 15 residues. With 0 bases removed from V and 1 base from J, the gap between germline ends came to 9 bases. TCRdb processed the 5' RACE reads anew with MiXCR; each CDR3 protein has one entry. The table has roughly 370,000 distinct CDR3 sequences, around a sixth seen once. This clonotype showed up just a few times. The antigen is not known. This TCR came from a man aged 18 to 29 who had mild COVID-19 (a few samples of this study predate the infection). Cell type and time point are not known. The chain is built from TRBV4-3 and TRBJ2-5; D is possibly TRBD2 (6 bases). The source material was PBMCs or a T cell subset sorted from them (not recorded which). The CDR3 loop is CASSQERGTQETQYF. CDR3 in DNA: TGCGCCAGCAGCCAAGAACGGGGGACCCAAGAGACCCAGTACTTC.